The 15 T cell receptor beta chains below were found in one sample sequenced in a study of shared clonotypes between healthy human individuals. The data were produced by immunoSEQ multiplex PCR, yet TCRdb's version contains in-frame clones alone and is incomplete. The sample has about 990,000 clones; around 78% are singletons. The sequencing sample was made of memory CD4+ T cells from PBMCs. Subset indicated: CD45RA-negative fraction. All receptors come from a man between 18 and 29 years old in good health. Some clones in this sample may be carry-over from other donors' samples.

V gene TRBV27 combines with J gene TRBJ2-1; possibly TRBD2 for D (6 bases). This CDR3 has 17 amino acids. The ends were cut back, 3 bases at V and 0 bases at J, with 15 bases in the middle. Germline CDR1 is MNHEY and CDR2 is SMNVEV (reference sequence). The DNA of the CDR3 is TGTGCCAGCAGTTTGTTTAATAGCGGCGGCTCCTACAATGAGCAGTTCTTC. Residues: CASSLFNSGGSYNEQFF.

V usage is TRBV7-9 and J usage is TRBJ1-4; 9 bases are a match to TRBD1. The CDR3 has 18 amino acids. The germline gives CDR1 SEHNR, CDR2 FQNEAQ (reference sequence). With 5 bases clipped from V and 6 bases from J, the junction kept 16 bases outside the gene matches. CDR3 bases: TGTGCCAGCAGCGTAAGGGGACAGGGAAGAGGTCGTCATGAAAAACTGTTTTTT. Amino acids: CASSVRGQGRGRHEKLFF.

The V gene is TRBV5-1, the J gene TRBJ2-5; 8 bases align to TRBD1. Germline loops: CDR1 SGHRS, CDR2 YFSETQ. Trimming cost V 7 bases and J 4 bases; bases outside gene matches: 12. The CDR3 is 15 amino acids. The CDR3 region is CASQTFRGLGETQYF. In nucleotides, the CDR3 is TGCGCCAGCCAGACCTTCAGGGGGCTAGGAGAGACCCAGTACTTC.

This clone was seen a few times. The chain links TRBV9 to TRBJ2-7; D possibly matches TRBD1 or TRBD2 (5 bases each). Per the germline V gene, CDR1 is SGDLS and CDR2 is YYNGEE. Trimming took off 3 bases at V and 7 bases at J, with 17 bases between the two ends. CDR3 length: 14 residues. The DNA of the CDR3 is TGTGCCAGCAGCGGGGGACCCATGGCCTCTGAGCAGTACTTC. It yields the protein CASSGGPMASEQYF.

This chain links TRBV28 with TRBJ2-5; D unclear. The CDR3 has 15 residues. V was trimmed by 4 bases and J by 5 bases, leaving 17 bases between them. Germline CDR1 and CDR2: MDHEN and SYDVKM. This chain's CDR3 is CASSSLDGLGETQYF. The CDR3 DNA follows: TGTGCCAGCAGTTCCCTCGATGGGCTCGGCGAGACCCAGTACTTC.

This chain joins TRBV5-1 and TRBJ2-1; no reliable D call. This CDR3 is built from 16 residues. V was pared by 4 bases and J by 0 bases, with 14 bases between. CDR1 is SGHRS and CDR2 is YFSETQ in the germline V gene. CDR3 protein: CASSQALGGSYNEQFF. The CDR3 DNA sequence: TGCGCCAGCAGCCAGGCCCTGGGCGGCTCCTACAATGAGCAGTTCTTC.

The chain uses TRBV2 and TRBJ2-3, with TRBD1 identical over 7 bases. J gave up 0 bases and V 5 bases, and 2 bases lay outside the gene matches. Germline V gene lookup returns CDR1 SNHLY and CDR2 FYNNEI. CDR3 length: 14 residues. CDR3 bases: TGTGCCAGCAGTAGACAGGGTAGCACAGATACGCAGTATTTT. Its protein is CASSRQGSTDTQYF. Together with reference TRBV2 and TRBJ2-3, the CDR3 gives the full variable domain: EPEVTQTPSHQVTQMGQEVILRCVPISNHLYFYWYRQILGQKVEFLVSFYNNEISEKSEIFDDQFSVERPDGSNFTLKIRSTKLEDSAMYFCASSRQGSTDTQYFGPGTRLTVL.

The chain combines TRBV6-5 with TRBJ2-5, with 10 bases lining up with TRBD2. V was clipped by 4 bases and J by 4 bases; unmatched bases: 9. CDR1 is MNHEY and CDR2 is SVGAGI in the germline V gene. The CDR3 extends over 16 amino acids. The CDR3 spells CASSLSGTSVRETQYF. The CDR3 coding sequence is TGTGCCAGCAGTTTGTCCGGGACTAGCGTTCGAGAGACCCAGTACTTC.

The V and J genes are TRBV19 and TRBJ1-2; D possibly corresponds to TRBD1 (6 bases). Germline V gene sequence: CDR1 LNHDA, CDR2 SQIVND (reference sequence). CDR3 length: 15 amino acids. V was cut by 2 bases and J by 6 bases, with 16 bases left in between. The CDR3 DNA reads as TGTGCCAGTAGTATATCGGGGGGCGCATCTGATGGCTACACCTTC. Residues: CASSISGGASDGYTF. The whole variable domain, remainder taken from reference TRBV19 and TRBJ1-2, is DGGITQSPKYLFRKEGQNVTLSCEQNLNHDAMYWYRQDPGQGLRLIYYSQIVNDFQKGDIAEGYSVSREKKESFPLTVTSAQKNPTAFYLCASSISGGASDGYTFGSGTRLTVV.

The chain couples TRBV11-2 to TRBJ2-7; D may match TRBD1 or TRBD2 (5 bases each). CDR1 is SGHAT, CDR2 FQNNGV, per germline. V lost 5 bases, J lost 5 bases, and 13 bases lay in between. The CDR3 extends over 13 amino acids. The CDR3 loop is CASSTSGQHEQYF. The CDR3 DNA is TGTGCCAGCAGCACTTCGGGGCAGCACGAGCAGTACTTC.

The chain is built from TRBV28 and TRBJ2-1; unclear D gene. Germline V gene lookup returns CDR1 MDHEN and CDR2 SYDVKM. The CDR3 is 14 residues long. V was cut by 7 bases and J by 0 bases, with 10 bases left in between. CDR3 sequence reads: CASTPSSSYNEQFF. The CDR3 DNA sequence: TGTGCCAGCACCCCATCGAGCTCCTACAATGAGCAGTTCTTC.

Concerning this clone: This likely stems from a read error, as it lies one base from a far larger clone. The J gene is TRBJ1-5, the V gene TRBV29-1; D gene ambiguous. The CDR3 spans 13 residues. V dropped 4 bases and J dropped 9 bases, with 16 bases sitting between them. CDR1 is SQVTM and CDR2 is ANQGSEA in the germline V gene. The CDR3 reads CSVAWGTRRPQHF. The DNA for the CDR3 is TGCAGCGTTGCCTGGGGTACACGCCGGCCCCAGCATTTT.

This rearrangement joins TRBV9 to TRBJ2-1; D may be TRBD2 (5 bases). Trimming took off 3 bases at V and 12 bases at J, with 19 bases between the two ends. Germline V lookup: CDR1 SGDLS, CDR2 YYNGEE. CDR3 size: 14 residues. The DNA of the CDR3 is TGTGCCAGCAGCGGAACGACTACGATACGGGGGCAGTTCTTC. Amino acid sequence: CASSGTTTIRGQFF.

The chain employs TRBV7-3 and TRBJ1-1; D is undetermined. The CDR3 consists of 13 residues. Trimming cost V 5 bases and J 0 bases, with 7 bases left between them. Germline values: CDR1 SGHTA, CDR2 FQGTGA. The CDR3 sequence: CASSQGVNTEAFF. The DNA for the CDR3 is TGTGCCAGCAGCCAAGGAGTGAACACTGAAGCTTTCTTT.

This chain joins TRBV30 and TRBJ1-2; maybe TRBD1 (5 bases). The CDR3 is 16 residues long. The V gene lost 0 bases and the J gene lost 0 bases, with 14 bases spanning the gap. Germline assignment: CDR1 GTSNPN and CDR2 SVGIG (reference sequence). CDR3 sequence reads: CAWSVGAARANYGYTF. Here the CDR3 DNA reads TGTGCCTGGAGTGTAGGGGCTGCACGAGCTAACTATGGCTACACCTTC. The entire variable domain, with the rest obtained from reference TRBV30 and TRBJ1-2, is as follows: SQTIHQWPATLVQPVGSPLSLECTVEGTSNPNLYWYRQAAGRGLQLLFYSVGIGQISSEVPQNLSASRPQDRQFILSSKKLLLSDSGFYLCAWSVGAARANYGYTFGSGTRLTVV.